This T cell receptor beta chain was identified during a study of human T cells and chemical hapten exposure (dated by TCRdb to 2020 to 2022). Context from the whole study: For sensitization, 2% DPC in acetone was applied to a 2 cm by 2 cm area of upper inner arm skin. Throughout the approximately 23-week study period, patients were also given weekly therapeutic DPC doses on the scalp. Patch testing was performed on the upper back with Finn chambers containing 0.01% DPC, and the patch tests were scored after 6 days according to International Contact Dermatitis Research Group standards. Alopecia areata with under or over 50% scalp involvement, alopecia totalis and alopecia universalis were represented in the patient cohort, which was mostly female. The libraries were sequenced as a pool, and the TCR yield per sample differed mostly because of small variations in library volumes within the pool. The study tracked peripheral blood TCR repertoire changes in vivo during primary and secondary sensitization to the hapten diphenylcyclopropenone (DPC) in alopecia patients. Blood samples were taken from patients before sensitization (week 0) and at 2, 6 and about 24 weeks after DPC sensitization. For TCR sequencing, blood came from 25 to 30 alopecia patients at anywhere from one to four time points (pre-sensitization, 2, 6 and 24 weeks). What the research found in general, with its limitations: Patch test score was positively correlated with the number of PT1 expanded TCRs, with significance at thresholds 8, 16 and 32 but not at 4. Repeated subsampling changed both the strength of the expansion versus patch-test correlation and the threshold at which the correlation became significant. No change with DPC sensitization was found in the number of TCRs above 1 in 1000 frequency, and no evidence of global repertoire structure alterations was found. Alopecia, a presumed autoimmune disease, was present in all patients, so the immune response of the patients might differ from that of healthy individuals. Compared with pre-sensitization or healthy control sets, expanded TCRs formed significantly more large CDR3 similarity clusters, which is consistent with antigen-driven responses.

Turning to this clonotype: No antigen is known for it. Per-nucleotide qualities are absent, and no much larger clonotype sits a single base away.

The time point label here, explained by the study, means: pre-sensitization, week 0. The sample's treatment or condition, from its label and the paper: therapeutic diphenylcyclopropenone sensitization with weekly scalp DPC. At every patch-test visit, the blood draw took place before the patch test was put on. To be eligible, patients had to be aged 18 to 70, diagnosed with alopecia and judged suitable for DPC therapy, while pregnant patients were excluded. Unfractionated whole blood was collected in Tempus Blood RNA tubes, and total RNA was extracted from that blood. The library was built by means of RACE. The sample was run on a NextSeq 500. During library preparation, unique molecular identifiers were attached to individual cDNA molecules so that TCRs could be counted quantitatively and reproducibly. Each blood RNA sample was used to sequence both TCR alpha and TCR beta chains. Turning to the authors' computational methods: A median of about 89,000 TCRs per sample was observed, with a range of roughly 20,000 to 700,000. V, J and CDR3 annotation of the TCR reads was performed with the Decombinator software suite. To make PS versus PT1 abundance plots, every sample was subsampled to the same number of TCRs (28,000). Expanded TCRs were defined as absent before sensitization and observed at least eight times at the 2-week time point. The raw public reads went through TCRdb reprocessing: fastp at Q25, MiXCR clone calling, in-frame beta chains kept. Rows with one shared CDR3 protein collapse into an entry with the most common genes and DNA. TCRdb's processing, not the study's, gives the V and J calls here. This sample lists approximately 320,000 distinct CDR3 sequences; around 5.5% were detected once. The ten largest clonotypes hold more than 8% of the sample.

Deletion took 4 bases off V and 5 bases off J, with a span of 17 bases between the germline ends. CDR1 and CDR2, per the germline V gene, are LGHNA and YNFKEQ. The cysteine opens and the phenylalanine closes a CDR3 of 15 amino acids. Only the CDR3 DNA is retained, 45 bases long and in frame from the first base. This receptor was obtained from a woman between 18 and 29 years old with alopecia areata. Some clones in this sample may be carry-over from other donors' samples. The sequences come from whole blood, collected in connection with sensitization to the hapten diphenylcyclopropenone (DPC). The chain uses TRBV4-2 and TRBJ1-1; the D gene is unclear. CDR3 reads: CASSPTGEGTTEAFF. The sequenced DNA is TGTGCCAGCAGCCCCACTGGGGAGGGTACAACTGAAGCTTTCTTT.